The present T cell receptor (beta chain) was sequenced within a study of T cell clones after liver transplantation. Study information: Post-transplant blood was tracked for graft-donor-reactive T cell clones identified in a pre-transplant mixed lymphocyte reaction. Timepoints were pre-transplant, pre-withdrawal, and after withdrawal was completed or failed. Study results and limitations: Low donor cell numbers restricted donor-reactive repertoire measurement in a couple of subjects. Post-transplant time points were not standardized, so conclusions are preliminary.

The CDR3 sequence is 13 residues long. With 0 bases removed from V and 7 bases from J, the gap between germline ends came to 11 bases. Germline loops: CDR1 SGDLS, CDR2 YYNGEE. About this clone itself: Its antigen is unknown.

Data came from immunoSEQ multiplex PCR; TCRdb stores just in-frame clones and leaves some out. In the table there are approximately 75,000 clones, about four fifths of which are singletons. The rearrangement links TRBV9 to TRBJ2-7; D gene ambiguous. Sequences were derived from CD4+ T cells from blood, sampled 12 months after liver transplant. The clonotype comes from a human patient who received a liver transplant. These T cells may partly come from the graft donor. The CDR3 DNA reads TGTGCCAGCAGCGTAGGGACCACAGCGGAGCAGTACTTC. It specifies CASSVGTTAEQYF.